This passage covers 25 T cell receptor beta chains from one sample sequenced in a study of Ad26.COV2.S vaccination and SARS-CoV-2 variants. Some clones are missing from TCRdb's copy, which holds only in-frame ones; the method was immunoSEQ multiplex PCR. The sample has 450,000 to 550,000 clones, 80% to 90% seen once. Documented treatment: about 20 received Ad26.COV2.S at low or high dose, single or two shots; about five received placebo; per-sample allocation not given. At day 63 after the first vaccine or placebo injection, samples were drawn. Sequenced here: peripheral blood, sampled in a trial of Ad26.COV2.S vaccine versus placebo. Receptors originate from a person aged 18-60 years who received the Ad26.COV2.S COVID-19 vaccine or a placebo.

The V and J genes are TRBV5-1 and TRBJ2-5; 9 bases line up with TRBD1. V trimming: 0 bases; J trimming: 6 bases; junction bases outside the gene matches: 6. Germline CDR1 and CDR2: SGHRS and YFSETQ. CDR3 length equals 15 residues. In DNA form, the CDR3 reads TGCGCCAGCAGCTTGGATGGGACAGGGTTGAAGACCCAGTACTTC. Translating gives CASSLDGTGLKTQYF.

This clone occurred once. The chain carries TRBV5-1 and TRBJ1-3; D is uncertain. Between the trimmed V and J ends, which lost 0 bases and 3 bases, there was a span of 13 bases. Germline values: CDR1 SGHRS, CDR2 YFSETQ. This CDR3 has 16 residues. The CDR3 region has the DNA TGCGCCAGCAGCTTGGTTGGGGTCCTCGGTGGAAACACCATATATTTT. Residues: CASSLVGVLGGNTIYF.

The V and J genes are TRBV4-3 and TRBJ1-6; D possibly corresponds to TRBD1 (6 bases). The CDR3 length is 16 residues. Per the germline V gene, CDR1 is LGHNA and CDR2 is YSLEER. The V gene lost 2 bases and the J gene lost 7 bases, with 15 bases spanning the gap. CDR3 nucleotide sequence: TGCGCCAGCAGCCAAACCACCTTGACAGGCAATTCACCCCTCCACTTT. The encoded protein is CASSQTTLTGNSPLHF.

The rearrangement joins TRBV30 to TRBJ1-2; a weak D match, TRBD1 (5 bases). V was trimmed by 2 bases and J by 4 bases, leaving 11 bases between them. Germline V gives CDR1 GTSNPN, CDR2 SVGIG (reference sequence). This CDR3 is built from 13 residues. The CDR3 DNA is TGTGCCTGGAGTCGTGGGGACGGCTATGGCTACACCTTC. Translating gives CAWSRGDGYGYTF. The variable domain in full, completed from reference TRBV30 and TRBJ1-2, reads SQTIHQWPATLVQPVGSPLSLECTVEGTSNPNLYWYRQAAGRGLQLLFYSVGIGQISSEVPQNLSASRPQDRQFILSSKKLLLSDSGFYLCAWSRGDGYGYTFGSGTRLTVV.

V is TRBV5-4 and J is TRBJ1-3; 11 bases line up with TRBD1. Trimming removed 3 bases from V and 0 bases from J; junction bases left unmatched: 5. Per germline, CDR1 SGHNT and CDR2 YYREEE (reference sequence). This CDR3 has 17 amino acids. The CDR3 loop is CASSYGTGGNSGNTIYF. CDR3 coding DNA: TGTGCCAGCAGCTATGGGACAGGGGGTAACTCTGGAAACACCATATATTTT.

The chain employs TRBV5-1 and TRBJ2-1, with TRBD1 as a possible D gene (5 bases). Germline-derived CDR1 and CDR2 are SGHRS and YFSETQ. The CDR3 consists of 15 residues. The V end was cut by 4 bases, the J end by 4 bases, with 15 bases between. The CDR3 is CASSLRVGDYNEQFF. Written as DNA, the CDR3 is TGCGCCAGCAGCCTACGGGTAGGGGATTACAATGAGCAGTTCTTC.

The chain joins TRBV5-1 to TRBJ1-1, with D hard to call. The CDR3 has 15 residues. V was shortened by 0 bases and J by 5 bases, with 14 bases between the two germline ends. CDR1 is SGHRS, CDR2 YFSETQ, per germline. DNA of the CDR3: TGCGCCAGCAGCTTGGCGTCGAGTATCCGGACTGAAGCTTTCTTT. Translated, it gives CASSLASSIRTEAFF.

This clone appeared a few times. The CDR3 coding sequence is TGTGCCAGTGCTAGGACTGGAGCGACCTTTACAAAAACCGGGGAGCTGTTTTTT. Translated: CASARTGATFTKTGELFF. The chain uses TRBV19 and TRBJ2-2; possible D gene TRBD2, 5 bases. In germline, CDR1 is LNHDA, CDR2 SQIVND (reference sequence). The CDR3 sequence is 18 residues long. The V end lost 8 bases, the J end lost 5 bases, and 27 bases lay between the germline ends.

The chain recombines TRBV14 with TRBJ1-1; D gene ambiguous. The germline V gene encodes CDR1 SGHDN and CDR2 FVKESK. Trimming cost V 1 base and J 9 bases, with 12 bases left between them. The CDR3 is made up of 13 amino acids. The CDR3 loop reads CASSQAVRAQAFF. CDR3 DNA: TGTGCCAGCAGCCAAGCCGTAAGGGCCCAAGCTTTCTTT.

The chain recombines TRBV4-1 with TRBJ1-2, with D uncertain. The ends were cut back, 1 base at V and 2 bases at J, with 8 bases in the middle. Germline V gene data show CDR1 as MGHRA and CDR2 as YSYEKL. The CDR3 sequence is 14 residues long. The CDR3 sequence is CASSQVAGNYGYTF. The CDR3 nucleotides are TGCGCCAGCAGCCAAGTCGCCGGGAACTATGGCTACACCTTC.

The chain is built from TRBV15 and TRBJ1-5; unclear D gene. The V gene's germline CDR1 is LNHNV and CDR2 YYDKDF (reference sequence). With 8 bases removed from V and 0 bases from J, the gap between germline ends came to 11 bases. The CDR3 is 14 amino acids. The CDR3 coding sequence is TGTGCCACCGGGCTTTCAGGTAGCAATCAGCCCCAGCATTTT. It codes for CATGLSGSNQPQHF.

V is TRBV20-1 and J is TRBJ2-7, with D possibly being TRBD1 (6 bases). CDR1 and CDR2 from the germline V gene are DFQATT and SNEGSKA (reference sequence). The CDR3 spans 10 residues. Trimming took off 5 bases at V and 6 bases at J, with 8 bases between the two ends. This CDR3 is CSASGAEQYF. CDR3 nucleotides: TGCAGTGCTTCAGGGGCCGAGCAGTACTTC.

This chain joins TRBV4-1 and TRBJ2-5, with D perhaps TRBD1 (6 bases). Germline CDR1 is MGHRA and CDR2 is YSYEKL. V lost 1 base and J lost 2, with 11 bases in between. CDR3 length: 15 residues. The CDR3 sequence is CASSQVRTVQETQYF. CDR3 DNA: TGCGCCAGCAGCCAAGTCAGGACAGTACAAGAGACCCAGTACTTC.

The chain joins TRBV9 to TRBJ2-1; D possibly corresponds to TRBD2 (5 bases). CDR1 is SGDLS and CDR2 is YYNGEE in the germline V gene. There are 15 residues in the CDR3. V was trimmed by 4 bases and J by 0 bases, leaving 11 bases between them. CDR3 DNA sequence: TGTGCCAGCAGCCTTGGGAGAGGCTCCTACAATGAGCAGTTCTTC. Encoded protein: CASSLGRGSYNEQFF.

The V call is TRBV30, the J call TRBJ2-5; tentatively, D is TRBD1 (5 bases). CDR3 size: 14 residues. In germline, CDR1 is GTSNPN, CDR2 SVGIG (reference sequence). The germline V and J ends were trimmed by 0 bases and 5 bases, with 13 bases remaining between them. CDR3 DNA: TGTGCCTGGAGTGTGTCACAGGTCGGGGAGACCCAGTACTTC. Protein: CAWSVSQVGETQYF.

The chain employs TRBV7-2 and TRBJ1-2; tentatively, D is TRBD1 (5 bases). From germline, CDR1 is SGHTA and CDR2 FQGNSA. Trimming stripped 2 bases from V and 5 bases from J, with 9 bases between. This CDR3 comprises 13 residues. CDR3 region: CASSLRQLYGYTF. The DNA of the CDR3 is TGTGCCAGCAGCTTACGACAGTTGTATGGCTACACCTTC.

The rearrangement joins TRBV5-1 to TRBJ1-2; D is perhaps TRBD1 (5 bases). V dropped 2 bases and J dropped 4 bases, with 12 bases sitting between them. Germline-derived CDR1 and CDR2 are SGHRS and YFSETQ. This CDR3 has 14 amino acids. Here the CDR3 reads CASSFSGSSYGYTF. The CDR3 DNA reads TGCGCCAGCAGCTTCTCAGGGTCTTCCTATGGCTACACCTTC.

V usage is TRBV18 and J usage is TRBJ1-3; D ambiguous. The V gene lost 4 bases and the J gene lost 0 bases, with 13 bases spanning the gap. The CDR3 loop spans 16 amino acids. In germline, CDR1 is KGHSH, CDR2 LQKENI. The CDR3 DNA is TGTGCCAGCTCACAGTCCGGGATCCTCTCTGGAAACACCATATATTTT. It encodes CASSQSGILSGNTIYF.

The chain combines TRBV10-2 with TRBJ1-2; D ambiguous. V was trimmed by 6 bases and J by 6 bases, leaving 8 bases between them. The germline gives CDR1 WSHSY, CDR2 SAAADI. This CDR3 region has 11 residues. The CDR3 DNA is TGCGCCAGCAGCTTCGGCGATGGCTACACCTTC. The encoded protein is CASSFGDGYTF.

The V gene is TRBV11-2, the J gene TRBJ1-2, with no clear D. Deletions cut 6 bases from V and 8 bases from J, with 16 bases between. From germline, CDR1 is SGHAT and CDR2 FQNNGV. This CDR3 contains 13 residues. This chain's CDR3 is CASSSRMTAGYTF. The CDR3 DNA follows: TGTGCCAGCAGTTCGCGGATGACGGCAGGCTACACCTTC.

For the CDR3, the DNA is TGTGCCAGCAGCCCTCCGGGACTAGCGGGAGTAAATGAGCAGTTCTTC. Protein: CASSPPGLAGVNEQFF. The chain combines TRBV7-9 with TRBJ2-1; TRBD2 aligns across 14 bases. Germline lookup yields CDR1 SEHNR and CDR2 FQNEAQ (reference sequence). CDR3 length equals 16 residues. The trim removed 5 bases at V and 7 bases at J, leaving 7 bases unmatched.

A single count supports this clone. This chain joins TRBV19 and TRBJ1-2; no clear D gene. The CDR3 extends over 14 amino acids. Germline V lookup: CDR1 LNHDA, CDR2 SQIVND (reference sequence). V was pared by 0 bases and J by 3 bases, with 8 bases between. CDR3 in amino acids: CASSIDPSHYGYTF. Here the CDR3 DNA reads TGTGCCAGTAGTATAGATCCTTCACACTATGGCTACACCTTC.

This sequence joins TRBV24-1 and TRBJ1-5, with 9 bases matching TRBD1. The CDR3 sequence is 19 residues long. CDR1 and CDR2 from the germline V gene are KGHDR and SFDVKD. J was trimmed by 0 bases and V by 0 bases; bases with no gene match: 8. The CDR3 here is CATSDLSGTGRYSNQPQHF. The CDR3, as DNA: TGTGCCACCAGTGATTTGTCCGGGACAGGGCGTTATAGCAATCAGCCCCAGCATTTT.

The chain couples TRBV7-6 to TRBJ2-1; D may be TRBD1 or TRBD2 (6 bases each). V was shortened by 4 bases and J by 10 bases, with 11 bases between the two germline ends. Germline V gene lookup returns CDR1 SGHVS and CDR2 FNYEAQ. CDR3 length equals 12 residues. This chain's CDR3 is CASSWGASEQFF. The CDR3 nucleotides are TGTGCCAGCAGCTGGGGGGCTTCGGAGCAGTTCTTC.

The chain's CDR3 is CASSPQRGPYEQYV. The DNA of the CDR3 is TGTGCCAGCAGCCCCCAACGTGGGCCCTACGAGCAGTACGTC. This chain links TRBV7-2 with TRBJ2-7; no definite D call. The germline V gene has CDR1 SGHTA and CDR2 FQGNSA. The CDR3 totals 14 residues. Between the trimmed V and J ends, which lost 5 bases and 2 bases, there was a span of 13 bases.